Listed here are 20 T cell receptor beta chains from one sample, sequenced in a study of OX40 agonist ivuxolimab in advanced cancers. The table came from immunoSEQ multiplex PCR; TCRdb's copy has only in-frame clones and leaves some out. The sample records some 99,000 clones, approximately 94% being singletons. The sequences come from CD4+ or CD8+ T cells sorted from blood, collected in a trial of the OX40 agonist ivuxolimab. These receptors were obtained from an adult with an advanced solid tumor such as melanoma, head and neck, liver or kidney cancer.

The chain couples TRBV29-1 to TRBJ2-1; no firm D call. V was clipped by 6 bases and J by 3 bases, with 12 bases between them. CDR3 length: 13 amino acids. The V gene's germline CDR1 is SQVTM and CDR2 ANQGSEA. The CDR3 spells CSVSPSVYNEQFF. The DNA of the CDR3 is TGCAGCGTAAGCCCGTCCGTCTACAATGAGCAGTTCTTC.

The chain joins TRBV27 to TRBJ2-2; D uncertain. Trimming shortened V by 2 bases and J by 6 bases, and 1 base separated the two germline ends. Germline V gives CDR1 MNHEY, CDR2 SMNVEV (reference sequence). This CDR3 region has 11 residues. The DNA for the CDR3 is TGTGCCAGCAGTTTAGCCGGGGAGCTGTTTTTT. This sequence encodes CASSLAGELFF.

V is TRBV6-5 and J is TRBJ1-2; 10 bases match TRBD1. Germline loops: CDR1 MNHEY, CDR2 SVGAGI. V shed 8 bases and J 8 bases; nucleotides not matched to a gene: 8. The CDR3 loop spans 13 amino acids. The CDR3 bases are TGTGCCAGCCGGACAGGGGGGCGTTCGGGCTACACCTTC. Its translation: CASRTGGRSGYTF.

The rearrangement links TRBV6-5 to TRBJ1-1; 9 bases fit TRBD1. Germline V gives CDR1 MNHEY, CDR2 SVGAGI. This CDR3 is built from 14 residues. Trimming took 0 bases from V and 5 from J; bases not matched to a gene: 1. CDR3 region: CASSYSGTGTEAFF. The CDR3 coding sequence is TGTGCCAGCAGTTACTCAGGGACAGGGACTGAAGCTTTCTTT.

The rearrangement links TRBV7-2 to TRBJ1-2, with 8 bases that match TRBD1. The CDR3 length is 13 residues. Trimming removed 6 bases from V and 8 bases from J; junction bases left unmatched: 8. Germline V gives CDR1 SGHTA, CDR2 FQGNSA. The CDR3 DNA is TGTGCCAGCAGGATTCTACAGGGGGAGGGCTACACCTTC. It specifies CASRILQGEGYTF.

This chain connects TRBV18 to TRBJ2-5; 10 bases map to TRBD1. Germline V gene data show CDR1 as KGHSH and CDR2 as LQKENI. V trimming: 2 bases; J trimming: 4 bases; junction bases outside the gene matches: 13. The CDR3 runs 18 residues. The CDR3 here is CASSPMEAGTGARETQYF. The DNA of the CDR3 is TGTGCCAGCTCACCAATGGAAGCCGGGACAGGGGCCCGAGAGACCCAGTACTTC.

The CDR3 bases are TGTGCCAGCTCGTTCAGGGGCCCGAACACTGAAGCTTTCTTT. Residues: CASSFRGPNTEAFF. The chain combines TRBV6-5 with TRBJ1-1, with D tentatively TRBD1 (6 bases). Looked up from germline, CDR1 is MNHEY and CDR2 is SVGAGI. CDR3 length: 14 amino acids. V was clipped by 8 bases and J by 1 base, with 14 bases between them.

This clone was counted once. J is TRBJ1-1 and V is TRBV2, with D possibly being TRBD1 (6 bases). The ends were cut back, 6 bases at V and 4 bases at J, with 24 bases in the middle. The CDR3 sequence is 17 residues long. The V gene's germline CDR1 is SNHLY and CDR2 FYNNEI. The CDR3 here is CASSSLGQYKEATEAFF. CDR3 sequence (DNA): TGTGCCAGCAGCAGCCTCGGACAGTATAAGGAAGCCACTGAAGCTTTCTTT.

The J gene is TRBJ2-7, the V gene TRBV7-2, with D possibly called TRBD1 or TRBD2 (6 bases each). This CDR3 comprises 13 residues. CDR1 and CDR2 (germline): SGHTA, FQGNSA. Trimming pared 4 bases from V and 6 bases from J, leaving 13 bases between. DNA of the CDR3: TGTGCCAGCAGCTCAAGGGGGGCAGGCGAGCAGTACTTC. Its translation: CASSSRGAGEQYF.

This clone was seen only once. This rearrangement joins TRBV5-6 to TRBJ2-5; possible D gene TRBD1, 6 bases. CDR1 is SGHDT and CDR2 is YYEEEE in the germline V gene. The CDR3 covers 15 residues. The V and J ends lost 2 bases and 5 bases respectively, with 16 bases between them. CDR3 protein: CASSFTGPRRETQYF. DNA for the CDR3: TGTGCCAGCAGCTTTACAGGGCCCAGGAGGGAGACCCAGTACTTC.

For the CDR3, the DNA is TGCGCCAGCAGCTTGGCCGGCGGCAGCCAGAACACTGAAGCTTTCTTT. It codes for CASSLAGGSQNTEAFF. The gene calls are TRBV5-1 and TRBJ1-1; D unclear. V gave up 0 bases and J gave up 1 base, with 13 bases separating them. From germline, CDR1 is SGHRS and CDR2 YFSETQ. This CDR3 comprises 16 residues.

The rearrangement links TRBV4-1 to TRBJ1-1; TRBD1 agrees at 9 bases. The CDR3 sequence is 17 residues long. The trim removed 5 bases at V and 10 bases at J, leaving 20 bases unmatched. Germline CDR1 reads MGHRA; CDR2 reads YSYEKL. The CDR3 here is CASSLRWLTDRGQGAFF. The CDR3, as DNA: TGCGCCAGCAGCTTACGCTGGCTGACGGATAGGGGACAGGGAGCTTTCTTT.

The chain carries TRBV18 and TRBJ1-1, with a weak D call TRBD1 (6 bases). V lost 5 bases and J 1 base, leaving 8 bases between the germline ends. The CDR3 has 13 residues. Per germline, CDR1 KGHSH and CDR2 LQKENI. The CDR3 protein is CASSSTGNTEAFF. The CDR3 region has the DNA TGTGCCAGCTCATCGACAGGGAACACTGAAGCTTTCTTT.

This chain joins TRBV7-2 and TRBJ1-1, with D perhaps TRBD1 (5 bases). Germline CDR1 and CDR2: SGHTA and FQGNSA. V lost 5 bases and J 1 base, leaving 17 bases between the germline ends. The CDR3 is 16 residues long. The CDR3 loop reads CASSRYSGTGNTEAFF. The CDR3 region has the DNA TGTGCCAGCAGCCGATATTCCGGGACGGGGAACACTGAAGCTTTCTTT.

This clone appeared a single time. The chain links TRBV19 to TRBJ1-5; tentatively, D is TRBD1 (5 bases). Between the trimmed V and J ends, which lost 6 bases and 3 bases, there was a span of 12 bases. The CDR3 extends over 14 amino acids. Germline V CDR1 and CDR2: LNHDA, SQIVND (reference sequence). The CDR3 is CASRMGVNNQPQHF. The CDR3 bases are TGTGCCAGTAGAATGGGGGTTAACAATCAGCCCCAGCATTTT.

The rearrangement links TRBV6-5 to TRBJ2-3; D is unresolved. Trimming removed 7 bases at V and 1 base at J, with 12 bases between. The CDR3 runs 14 residues. Germline CDR1 and CDR2: MNHEY and SVGAGI. The CDR3 region has the DNA TGTGCCAGCATGCCGGGTCTCCGCACAGATACGCAGTATTTT. It translates to CASMPGLRTDTQYF.

The chain recombines TRBV18 with TRBJ1-5; the D is unclear. CDR1 is KGHSH and CDR2 is LQKENI in the germline V gene. The CDR3 runs 14 residues. The V gene lost 1 base and the J gene lost 1 base, with 5 bases spanning the gap. The CDR3, as DNA: TGTGCCAGCTCACCACAGGTCAGCAATCAGCCCCAGCATTTT. It is translated as CASSPQVSNQPQHF.

The chain has TRBV7-6 and TRBJ1-4; 7 bases agree with TRBD1. This CDR3 has 17 amino acids. CDR1 and CDR2 (germline): SGHVS, FNYEAQ. V gave up 3 bases and J gave up 4 bases; unmatched junction bases: 11. The CDR3 region has the DNA TGTGCCAGCAGCTTCCTCCTACGACAGGGTATTAATGAAAAACTGTTTTTT. It encodes CASSFLLRQGINEKLFF.

V and J are TRBV5-1 and TRBJ1-4; D remains unclear. Trimming removed 3 bases from V and 5 bases from J, with 14 bases in between. The CDR3 is made up of 15 amino acids. Germline CDR1 reads SGHRS; CDR2 reads YFSETQ. In DNA form, the CDR3 reads TGCGCCAGCAGCTCTACCCGGATGGGGAATGAAAAACTGTTTTTT. Its translation is CASSSTRMGNEKLFF.

CDR3 nucleotides: TGTGCCAGCACCCTAATGGGGGGATATGGCTACACCTTC. Translating gives CASTLMGGYGYTF. This sequence joins TRBV6-6 and TRBJ1-2, with a tentative D call TRBD1 (5 bases). The CDR3 totals 13 residues. Germline V gene lookup returns CDR1 MNHNY and CDR2 SVGAGI (reference sequence). The V gene lost 7 bases and the J gene lost 5 bases, with 14 bases spanning the gap.